This is a list of T cell receptor beta chains from one sample in a study of cytomegalovirus exposure and HLA in healthy donors. Assay: immunoSEQ multiplex PCR; the TCRdb copy retains only in-frame clones and omits some. The repertoire holds some 140,000 clones, with around 80% as singletons. The sample was PBMCs. The receptors originated from a woman in her thirties or forties in good health and CMV-seronegative. CDR3s include the opening cysteine and the closing phenylalanine or tryptophan. The D gene is left open where the match is weak. Clone size is shown for a subset of rows, as once, few, many or a class of expanded clone.

v_gene	d_gene	abundance	j_gene	CDR3aa	CDR3nt
TRBV5-1	-	-	TRBJ1-5	CASSLTPSNQPQHF	TGCGCCAGCAGCTTGACACCTAGCAATCAGCCCCAGCATTTT
TRBV23-1	-	-	TRBJ2-3	CASSPAGASTDTQYF	TGCGCCAGCAGCCCGGCGGGGGCTTCCACAGATACGCAGTATTTT
TRBV29-1	-	-	TRBJ2-5	CSVDAGSETQYF	TGCAGCGTTGATGCGGGGTCAGAGACCCAGTACTTC
TRBV5-1	-	-	TRBJ2-7	CASSFSAGFSYEQYF	TGCGCCAGCAGCTTCTCTGCGGGCTTCTCCTACGAGCAGTACTTC
TRBV5-8	TRBD2	-	TRBJ2-5	CASSLEMGREETQYF	TGTGCCAGCAGCTTGGAGATGGGGAGGGAAGAGACCCAGTACTTC
TRBV2	-	once	TRBJ2-5	CASRTDQETQYF	TGTGCCAGCCGGACAGACCAAGAGACCCAGTACTTC
TRBV5-1	TRBD1	-	TRBJ1-5	CASSPGQVPPSNQPQHF	TGCGCCAGCAGCCCGGGACAGGTACCCCCTAGCAATCAGCCCCAGCATTTT
TRBV29-1	TRBD1	-	TRBJ2-7	CSARDRGLYEQYF	TGCAGCGCCCGGGACAGGGGATTATACGAGCAGTACTTC
TRBV10-3	TRBD1	-	TRBJ2-7	CAIRGTGPYEQYF	TGTGCCATCCGCGGGACAGGTCCCTACGAGCAGTACTTC
TRBV27	-	-	TRBJ1-2	CASSLSVGGNYGYTF	TGTGCCAGCAGTTTATCGGTGGGGGGGAACTATGGCTACACCTTC
TRBV10-3	-	-	TRBJ1-3	CAISERSQETGNTIYF	TGTGCCATCAGTGAGCGTAGTCAAGAAACTGGAAACACCATATATTTT
TRBV5-1	TRBD2	-	TRBJ2-1	CASSNLAGGGNEQFF	TGCGCCAGCAGCAACCTAGCGGGGGGTGGCAATGAGCAGTTCTTC
TRBV27	-	-	TRBJ2-7	CASSRSPGTSKRDYEQYF	TGTGCCAGCAGCCGGAGTCCGGGAACTAGCAAAAGGGACTACGAGCAGTACTTC
TRBV18	TRBD1	-	TRBJ1-1	CASSLNRDRGSEAFF	TGTGCCAGCTCACTAAACCGTGACAGGGGGAGTGAAGCTTTCTTT
TRBV11-3	TRBD1	-	TRBJ2-1	CASSTFRDRGYNEQFF	TGTGCCAGCAGCACATTCCGGGACAGGGGGTACAATGAGCAGTTCTTC
TRBV19	TRBD2	-	TRBJ2-7	CASTGGSVQYF	TGTGCCAGTACGGGGGGGTCGGTACAGTACTTC
TRBV4-2	-	few	TRBJ2-6	CASSQPPGEAGANVLTF	TGTGCCAGCAGCCAACCTCCGGGGGAAGCCGGGGCCAACGTCCTGACTTTC
TRBV6-5	-	-	TRBJ1-2	CASSSGGYGYTF	TGTGCCAGCAGTTCCGGCGGTTATGGCTACACCTTC
TRBV4-1	TRBD1	-	TRBJ1-1	CASSKAPGTGFLGGGTEAFF	TGCGCCAGCAGCAAGGCCCCAGGGACAGGTTTCTTAGGGGGGGGAACTGAAGCTTTCTTT
TRBV9	-	-	TRBJ2-4	CASSVMFSATAKNIQYF	TGTGCCAGCAGCGTAATGTTTTCCGCTACAGCCAAAAACATTCAGTACTTC
TRBV27	-	-	TRBJ1-5	CASSRISGGTVSNQPQHF	TGTGCCAGCAGTAGGATAAGTGGGGGGACCGTTAGCAATCAGCCCCAGCATTTT
TRBV6-7	TRBD2	-	TRBJ2-1	CASSPGTSGRSSYNEQFF	TGTGCCAGCAGTCCCGGGACTAGCGGGAGGAGCTCCTACAATGAGCAGTTCTTC
TRBV10-3	-	-	TRBJ2-5	CAIRPGVQETQYF	TGTGCCATCAGGCCAGGGGTCCAAGAGACCCAGTACTTC
TRBV28	-	-	TRBJ1-1	CASSSPGKVNTEAFF	TGTGCCAGCAGTTCTCCGGGTAAGGTGAACACTGAAGCTTTCTTT
TRBV5-1	TRBD1	-	TRBJ1-4	CASSPRTGEGEKLFF	TGCGCCAGCAGCCCCAGGACAGGGGAGGGTGAAAAACTGTTTTTT
TRBV29-1	-	-	TRBJ2-2	CSAGLGTGELFF	TGCAGCGCAGGGCTAGGAACCGGGGAGCTGTTTTTT
TRBV7-6	TRBD1	-	TRBJ1-2	CASSLAGGSNYGYTF	TGTGCCAGCAGCTTAGCAGGGGGCTCTAACTATGGCTACACCTTC
TRBV4-2	TRBD1	-	TRBJ1-1	CASSLTDRDTEAFF	TGTGCCAGCAGCCTAACGGACAGGGACACTGAAGCTTTCTTT
TRBV30	TRBD1	-	TRBJ1-3	CAWSLRTGGQNTIYF	TGTGCCTGGAGTCTGAGGACAGGGGGCCAAAACACCATATATTTT
TRBV15	TRBD2	-	TRBJ2-1	CATSSRTSGGDEQFF	TGTGCCACCAGCAGTAGGACTAGCGGGGGGGATGAGCAGTTCTTC
TRBV5-1	-	-	TRBJ2-7	CASSWTPSWDEQYF	TGCGCCAGCAGCTGGACACCTTCGTGGGACGAGCAGTACTTC
TRBV28	-	-	TRBJ1-1	CASHGSPNTEAFF	TGTGCCAGCCACGGGAGTCCAAACACTGAAGCTTTCTTT
TRBV5-1	TRBD1	-	TRBJ2-5	CASIETGAAQETQYF	TGCGCCAGCATCGAGACAGGGGCAGCACAAGAGACCCAGTACTTC
TRBV6-6	-	-	TRBJ1-5	CAPLGWNQPQHF	TGTGCCCCTCTCGGGTGGAATCAGCCCCAGCATTTT
TRBV5-6	-	-	TRBJ1-1	CASSRRAGTEAFF	TGTGCCAGCAGCCGGCGGGCGGGCACTGAAGCTTTCTTT
TRBV5-6	TRBD1	-	TRBJ1-5	CASFEYGQGNQPQHF	TGTGCCAGCTTCGAGTACGGACAGGGAAATCAGCCCCAGCATTTT
TRBV6-6	-	-	TRBJ1-4	CASSSRVVANEKLFF	TGTGCCAGCAGTTCCCGGGTTGTGGCTAATGAAAAACTGTTTTTT
TRBV28	TRBD1	-	TRBJ1-5	CASLGQGGQPQHF	TGTGCCAGCTTGGGACAGGGGGGTCAGCCCCAGCATTTT
TRBV10-3	-	-	TRBJ1-4	CAISESTTTGEKLFF	TGTGCCATCAGTGAGTCGACCACCACGGGTGAAAAACTGTTTTTT
TRBV19	-	-	TRBJ2-2	CASSMSTSTGELFF	TGTGCCAGTAGTATGAGTACCTCCACCGGGGAGCTGTTTTTT
TRBV5-1	-	-	TRBJ2-4	CASSVGSGLAKNIQYF	TGCGCCAGCAGCGTGGGTAGCGGCTTAGCCAAAAACATTCAGTACTTC
TRBV9	-	-	TRBJ1-1	CASSVVGGISTEAFF	TGTGCCAGCAGCGTAGTGGGGGGAATAAGTACTGAAGCTTTCTTT
TRBV7-6	-	-	TRBJ1-4	CASSLGQANEKLFF	TGTGCCAGCAGCTTAGGACAGGCTAATGAAAAACTGTTTTTT
TRBV7-8	TRBD2	-	TRBJ2-2	CASSLRLAGVGELFF	TGTGCCAGCAGCTTACGTCTAGCGGGAGTCGGGGAGCTGTTTTTT
TRBV5-1	-	-	TRBJ1-4	CASRSYQDNEKLFF	TGCGCCAGCCGCAGCTACCAGGATAATGAAAAACTGTTTTTT
TRBV7-9	-	-	TRBJ1-4	CASSRQFGPNEKLFF	TGTGCCAGCAGCCGACAATTTGGGCCCAATGAAAAACTGTTTTTT
TRBV5-1	TRBD1	once	TRBJ2-7	CASSPLGDRGSYEQYF	TGCGCCAGCAGCCCCCTCGGGGACAGGGGCTCCTACGAGCAGTACTTC
TRBV27	TRBD1	-	TRBJ1-2	CASRQGPLDGYTF	TGTGCCAGTAGACAGGGGCCCCTTGATGGCTACACCTTC
TRBV19	TRBD1	-	TRBJ1-5	CASTTGEARQPQHF	TGTGCCAGTACCACAGGGGAGGCAAGGCAGCCCCAGCATTTT
TRBV5-4	-	few	TRBJ1-5	CASSRGGSNQPQHF	TGTGCCAGCAGCCGGGGGGGTAGCAATCAGCCCCAGCATTTT
TRBV5-1	-	-	TRBJ1-2	CASSLKGPWYGYTF	TGCGCCAGCAGCTTGAAGGGGCCCTGGTATGGCTACACCTTC
TRBV19	-	-	TRBJ2-1	CASSITWQSYNEQFF	TGTGCCAGTAGTATTACCTGGCAGTCCTACAATGAGCAGTTCTTC
TRBV9	TRBD2	few	TRBJ2-1	CASSAGGPSAHYNEQFF	TGTGCCAGCAGCGCGGGGGGGCCTAGCGCCCATTACAATGAGCAGTTCTTC
TRBV28	TRBD1	-	TRBJ2-3	CASSLEGQGTDTQYF	TGTGCCAGCAGCCTAGAGGGACAGGGCACAGATACGCAGTATTTT
TRBV5-1	TRBD2	-	TRBJ2-2	CASSQLAGNTGELFF	TGCGCCAGCAGCCAACTAGCGGGGAACACCGGGGAGCTGTTTTTT
TRBV5-1	-	-	TRBJ2-7	CASSRPGQEAEQYF	TGCGCCAGCAGCAGACCGGGACAAGAGGCCGAGCAGTACTTC
TRBV11-2	TRBD2	once	TRBJ2-5	CASSLVGRAQYF	TGTGCCAGCAGCTTAGTAGGGAGGGCCCAGTACTTC
TRBV7-9	-	-	TRBJ2-4	CASSLYPQGLAKNIQYF	TGTGCCAGCAGCTTATACCCCCAGGGGCTAGCCAAAAACATTCAGTACTTC